The 13 T cell receptor beta chains in this list originate from one sample, sequenced in a study of T cell responses to AZD1222 COVID-19 vaccine. The method was immunoSEQ multiplex PCR; TCRdb's version includes in-frame clones alone and lacks a portion of them. Of just over 70,000 clones in the sample, 85% were seen once. This specimen consisted of peripheral blood, obtained on day 0 of AZD1222 vaccination. These receptors all stem from an adult in good health.

This chain uses TRBV7-2 with TRBJ2-7; D not resolved. The germline V gene encodes CDR1 SGHTA and CDR2 FQGNSA. The V end lost 4 bases, the J end lost 0 bases, and 10 bases lay between the germline ends. The CDR3 consists of 14 residues. The CDR3 sequence is CASSSNAASYEQYF. DNA for the CDR3: TGTGCCAGCAGCTCCAACGCAGCCTCCTACGAGCAGTACTTC.

The chain has TRBV12-3 or TRBV12-4 and TRBJ2-1; D ambiguous. V shed 5 bases and J shed 5 bases, with 10 bases lying between them. The CDR3 extends over 13 amino acids. The CDR3 nucleotides read TGTGCCAGCAGTCTCTTCGCGGACAATGAGCAGTTCTTC. Protein product: CASSLFADNEQFF.

V is TRBV13 and J is TRBJ1-2, with a weak D call TRBD1 (6 bases). Germline CDR1 reads PRHDT; CDR2 reads FYEKMQ (reference sequence). V lost 1 base to trimming and J lost 2 bases, with 8 bases between them. The CDR3 sequence is 14 residues long. Here the CDR3 DNA reads TGTGCCAGCAGCTTAGTGGACAGCAACTATGGCTACACCTTC. Encoded protein: CASSLVDSNYGYTF.

The chain uses TRBV12-5 and TRBJ2-1, with TRBD1 as a possible D gene (6 bases). Trimming pared 1 base from V and 6 bases from J, leaving 13 bases between. CDR1 LGHNT and CDR2 FRNRAP come from the germline V gene. The CDR3 is made up of 15 amino acids. The CDR3 reads CASGLGQDSGNEQFF. The CDR3 DNA sequence: TGTGCTAGTGGTTTGGGACAGGACTCAGGCAATGAGCAGTTCTTC. Filled out from reference TRBV12-5 and TRBJ2-1, the complete variable domain reads DARVTQTPRHKVTEMGQEVTMRCQPILGHNTVFWYRQTMMQGLELLAYFRNRAPLDDSGMPKDRFSAEMPDATLATLKIQPSEPRDSAVYFCASGLGQDSGNEQFFGPGTRLTVL.

This clone turned up a few times. The chain links TRBV7-9 to TRBJ1-1; D is unclear. The germline V gene has CDR1 SEHNR and CDR2 FQNEAQ (reference sequence). This CDR3 comprises 14 residues. Trimming stripped 0 bases from V and 5 bases from J, with 10 bases between. CDR3 coding DNA: TGTGCCAGCAGCTTAGCGGCGGATCTGACTGAAGCTTTCTTT. Protein sequence: CASSLAADLTEAFF.

The V call is TRBV15, the J call TRBJ1-3; TRBD1 is a possible D gene (5 bases). V was clipped by 8 bases and J by 0 bases, with 14 bases between them. Per the germline V gene, CDR1 is LNHNV and CDR2 is YYDKDF (reference sequence). The CDR3 covers 15 residues. CDR3 loop: CATWDGVDSGNTIYF. CDR3 DNA: TGTGCCACCTGGGACGGTGTCGACTCTGGAAACACCATATATTTT.

The V gene is TRBV10-2, the J gene TRBJ2-5; 9 bases line up with TRBD2. The CDR3 loop spans 18 amino acids. Germline CDR1 is WSHSY and CDR2 is SAAADI. Trimming at V came to 6 bases and at J to 1 base, leaving 15 bases not matched to a gene. This chain's CDR3 is CASRGFRASGDPQETQYF. CDR3 in DNA: TGCGCCAGCAGGGGGTTCCGGGCTAGCGGGGACCCCCAAGAGACCCAGTACTTC.

This clone was observed a handful of times. The rearrangement joins TRBV27 to TRBJ2-1, with D possibly matching TRBD2 (5 bases). CDR1 MNHEY and CDR2 SMNVEV come from the germline V gene (reference sequence). CDR3 length: 14 amino acids. The V end was cut by 5 bases, the J end by 7 bases, with 15 bases between. The CDR3 spells CASSRRADGNEQFF. The DNA of the CDR3 is TGTGCCAGCAGTCGGAGAGCGGATGGGAATGAGCAGTTCTTC.

V usage is TRBV6-5 and J usage is TRBJ2-7, with a tentative D call TRBD2 (6 bases). CDR1 and CDR2 (germline): MNHEY, SVGAGI. CDR3 length: 13 residues. The germline V and J ends were trimmed by 8 bases and 4 bases, with 15 bases remaining between them. The CDR3 DNA reads as TGTGCCAGCGATGTGACTAGTGGGTACGAGCAGTACTTC. This codes for CASDVTSGYEQYF.

The table lists this clone with a count of one. The CDR3 DNA reads TGTGCCAGTAGTCCCGGGAACAGGGAGGGGACTGAAGCTTTCTTT. Its protein product is CASSPGNREGTEAFF. The J gene is TRBJ1-1, the V gene TRBV19, with a weak D call TRBD1 (6 bases). Germline CDR1 LNHDA, CDR2 SQIVND (reference sequence). This CDR3 contains 15 residues. V was pared by 5 bases and J by 5 bases, with 18 bases between.

The chain recombines TRBV27 with TRBJ1-1, with D possibly matching TRBD1 (5 bases). Germline V gives CDR1 MNHEY, CDR2 SMNVEV (reference sequence). There are 15 residues in the CDR3. Trimming stripped 3 bases from V and 5 bases from J, with 16 bases between. CDR3 coding DNA: TGTGCCAGCAGTTTCAGATTGGGGGGGAGTACTGAAGCTTTCTTT. It encodes CASSFRLGGSTEAFF.

This clone was observed a handful of times. The chain recombines TRBV30 with TRBJ2-5; possibly TRBD2 for D (6 bases). Trimming took 0 bases from V and 4 from J, leaving 12 bases between them. Per germline, CDR1 GTSNPN and CDR2 SVGIG (reference sequence). CDR3 length: 14 amino acids. CDR3 region: CAWSVLGGGETQYF. The CDR3 DNA reads as TGTGCCTGGAGTGTACTGGGAGGAGGAGAGACCCAGTACTTC.

The chain has TRBV6-6 and TRBJ1-2, with D perhaps TRBD1 (5 bases). Trimming removed 6 bases at V and 8 bases at J, with 16 bases between. Germline CDR1 is MNHNY and CDR2 is SVGAGI (reference sequence). CDR3 size: 13 residues. The CDR3 DNA follows: TGTGCCAGCAGCCTCCCCGAGACAGCGGGCTACACCTTC. It yields the protein CASSLPETAGYTF.